This passage covers 26 T cell receptor beta chains from one sample sequenced in a study of shared clonotypes between healthy human individuals. TCRdb's copy holds only in-frame clones and misses some; the assay was immunoSEQ multiplex PCR. The data hold some 790,000 clones, with approximately 77% observed a single time. The sample taken for sequencing was memory CD4+ T cells sorted from blood. Noted subset: CD45RA-negative fraction. These receptors were obtained from a woman in her twenties or thirties in good health.

The table lists this clone with a count of one. This chain uses TRBV2 with TRBJ2-7; D may correspond to TRBD1 or TRBD2 (7 bases each). This CDR3 has 14 amino acids. Germline values: CDR1 SNHLY, CDR2 FYNNEI. V shed 5 bases and J shed 6 bases, with 17 bases lying between them. The CDR3: CASSPRGGGGEQYF. Written as DNA, the CDR3 is TGTGCCAGCAGTCCCAGGGGGGGAGGTGGCGAGCAGTACTTC.

The chain links TRBV27 to TRBJ2-1; TRBD2 matches at 7 bases. Germline assignment: CDR1 MNHEY and CDR2 SMNVEV (reference sequence). The CDR3 totals 14 residues. Trimming took 4 bases from V and 8 from J; bases not matched to a gene: 8. The chain's CDR3 is CASSSWEGTDEQFF. The CDR3 nucleotides are TGTGCCAGCAGTTCTTGGGAGGGCACCGATGAGCAGTTCTTC.

About this clone itself: This same CDR3 is encoded by further DNA sequences in the sample. The V gene is TRBV19, the J gene TRBJ2-7, with 7 positions matching TRBD1. From germline, CDR1 is LNHDA and CDR2 SQIVND (reference sequence). This CDR3 has 14 residues. The ends lost 2 bases at V and 0 bases at J; junction bases unmatched: 1. This chain's CDR3 is CASSIRDSSYEQYF. The CDR3 DNA reads as TGTGCCAGTAGTATACGGGACAGCTCCTACGAGCAGTACTTC.

V usage is TRBV7-8 and J usage is TRBJ2-5; TRBD2 might be the D (6 bases). The CDR3 consists of 15 residues. Trimming stripped 4 bases from V and 5 bases from J, with 17 bases between. Germline CDR1 is SGHVS and CDR2 is FQNEAQ. For the CDR3, the DNA is TGTGCCAGCAGCTCTCGGGACTTGACGGGGGAGACCCAGTACTTC. Translation: CASSSRDLTGETQYF.

This sequence joins TRBV5-1 and TRBJ1-4; D is ambiguous. This CDR3 has 14 residues. Germline V gene sequence: CDR1 SGHRS, CDR2 YFSETQ. Trimming cost V 0 bases and J 5 bases, with 8 bases left between them. In DNA form, the CDR3 reads TGCGCCAGCAGCTTGGGGACGATAAATGAAAAACTGTTTTTT. Residues: CASSLGTINEKLFF.

As concerns this clone: This same CDR3 is encoded by further DNA sequences in the sample. Here the CDR3 reads CASSQGSGPSSYEQYF. The CDR3 DNA follows: TGCGCCAGCAGCCAAGGCAGCGGACCTAGCTCCTACGAGCAGTACTTC. V usage is TRBV4-1 and J usage is TRBJ2-7; D may be TRBD2 (5 bases). The CDR3 has 16 amino acids. V dropped 1 base and J dropped 0 bases, with 13 bases sitting between them. Germline V lookup: CDR1 MGHRA, CDR2 YSYEKL.

The chain has TRBV29-1 and TRBJ2-5; 8 bases are a match to TRBD1. This CDR3 region has 12 residues. Germline V lookup: CDR1 SQVTM, CDR2 ANQGSEA. J lost 3 bases, V lost 8 bases, and 5 bases had no gene match. CDR3 sequence reads: CSLRTGKETQYF. CDR3 sequence (DNA): TGCAGCCTAAGGACAGGGAAAGAGACCCAGTACTTC. Combining the CDR3 with reference TRBV29-1 and TRBJ2-5 gives the whole variable domain SAVISQKPSRDICQRGTSLTIQCQVDSQVTMMFWYRQQPGQSLTLIATANQGSEATYESGFVIDKFPISRPNLTFSTLTVSNMSPEDSSIYLCSLRTGKETQYFGPGTRLLVL.

This CDR3 reads CASSLGQASNQPQHF. For the CDR3, the DNA is TGCGCCAGCAGCCTGGGACAGGCTAGCAATCAGCCCCAGCATTTT. This rearrangement joins TRBV5-1 to TRBJ1-5; 8 positions agree with TRBD1. Germline assignment: CDR1 SGHRS and CDR2 YFSETQ. V lost 4 bases, J lost 0 bases, and 3 bases stayed unmatched. The CDR3 extends over 15 amino acids.

This rearrangement joins TRBV10-3 to TRBJ1-1; 7 bases align to TRBD1. Unmatched junction bases numbered 11, after V lost 10 bases and J lost 0 bases. The germline V gene encodes CDR1 ENHRY and CDR2 SYGVKD. The CDR3 is 15 amino acids. DNA for the CDR3: TGTGCCACCGCGCTGCGGGACAGCCTGAACACTGAAGCTTTCTTT. Its translation: CATALRDSLNTEAFF.

A few counts support this clone. The chain joins TRBV9 to TRBJ1-1; maybe TRBD1 (6 bases). The length of the CDR3 is 20 residues. Germline lookup yields CDR1 SGDLS and CDR2 YYNGEE. Trimming removed 0 bases from V and 7 bases from J, with 31 bases in between. In DNA, the CDR3 is TGTGCCAGCAGCGTAGGAGTTCCCGGGACATGGGGGGCTGTACACGGTGAAGCTTTCTTT. Translating it yields CASSVGVPGTWGAVHGEAFF. The whole variable domain, remainder taken from reference TRBV9 and TRBJ1-1, is DSGVTQTPKHLITATGQRVTLRCSPRSGDLSVYWYQQSLDQGLQFLIQYYNGEERAKGNILERFSAQQFPDLHSELNLSSLELGDSALYFCASSVGVPGTWGAVHGEAFFGQGTRLTVV.

The chain is built from TRBV29-1 and TRBJ2-3; D perhaps matches TRBD2 (5 bases). Germline lookup yields CDR1 SQVTM and CDR2 ANQGSEA. This CDR3 spans 12 amino acids. V lost 0 bases and J lost 7, with 8 bases in between. The CDR3 DNA is TGCAGCGTTGAAGAGGCGGGCTATACGCAGTATTTT. Its protein product is CSVEEAGYTQYF.

This clone turned up a few times. The V call is TRBV9, the J call TRBJ1-2; tentative D call: TRBD1 (5 bases). Per germline, CDR1 SGDLS and CDR2 YYNGEE. The CDR3 spans 14 residues. V lost 4 bases to trimming and J lost 2 bases, with 12 bases between them. The CDR3 DNA follows: TGTGCCAGCAGCTCGGGGACGGAAAACTATGGCTACACCTTC. Its translation is CASSSGTENYGYTF.

This clone was seen once. V is TRBV18 and J is TRBJ2-7, with D hard to call. The CDR3 totals 13 residues. V dropped 0 bases and J dropped 5 bases, with 8 bases sitting between them. Germline V gene lookup returns CDR1 KGHSH and CDR2 LQKENI. The CDR3: CASSPPSRDEQYF. The CDR3 DNA is TGTGCCAGCTCACCACCATCCCGGGACGAGCAGTACTTC.

V usage is TRBV27 and J usage is TRBJ2-7; 7 bases are shared with TRBD2. Trimming removed 5 bases from V and 2 bases from J; junction bases left unmatched: 9. CDR3 size: 15 residues. In germline, CDR1 is MNHEY, CDR2 SMNVEV (reference sequence). The CDR3 bases are TGTGCCAGCAGTCCCCGACTAGCTAGCCCCTACGAGCAGTACTTC. Its protein is CASSPRLASPYEQYF.

This clone appeared once. V usage is TRBV5-1 and J usage is TRBJ2-1, with 9 positions matching TRBD1. The CDR3 loop spans 15 amino acids. Trimming cost V 3 bases and J 4 bases; bases outside gene matches: 5. Per the germline V gene, CDR1 is SGHRS and CDR2 is YFSETQ. For the CDR3, the DNA is TGCGCCAGCAGCTCCGGGACAGGGCAATACAATGAGCAGTTCTTC. The encoded protein is CASSSGTGQYNEQFF.

The V call is TRBV5-1, the J call TRBJ2-3; TRBD2 agrees at 8 bases. The V gene's germline CDR1 is SGHRS and CDR2 YFSETQ. V gave up 4 bases and J gave up 0 bases; unmatched junction bases: 4. CDR3 length: 15 amino acids. This chain's CDR3 is CASSPVAGSTDTQYF. The DNA for the CDR3 is TGCGCCAGCAGCCCCGTAGCGGGAAGCACAGATACGCAGTATTTT.

The J gene is TRBJ2-7, the V gene TRBV23-1, with 9 positions matching TRBD1. TRBV23-1 is filed as an ORF, its function uncertain. CDR3 length equals 15 residues. Losses at the gene ends were 4 bases for V and 3 bases for J; bases not matched to a gene: 7. The CDR3 DNA follows: TGCGCCAGCAGTCTGATCGGGACAGGGAACTACGAGCAGTACTTC. Protein sequence: CASSLIGTGNYEQYF.

A word on this clone: A single base separates this from a much larger clone, so it may be a read error. This chain connects TRBV11-3 to TRBJ2-5; D is tentatively TRBD1 or TRBD2 (7 bases each). The DNA end is a closer match to TRBJ2-7, so the J assignment may be wrong. CDR1 SGHNT and CDR2 YENEEA come from the germline V gene. The CDR3 has 14 residues. CDR3 sequence (DNA): TGTGCCAGCAGCCCACAGCGGGACAGCTACGAGCAGTACTTC. Translating gives CASSPQRDSYEQYF.

The V gene is TRBV30, the J gene TRBJ1-1; D remains ambiguous. The CDR3 consists of 13 residues. The germline CDR1 and CDR2 sequences are GTSNPN and SVGIG (reference sequence). Trimming removed 2 bases from V and 1 base from J, with 8 bases in between. For the CDR3, the DNA is TGTGCCTGGAGTCAAGGCCCGAACACTGAAGCTTTCTTT. Its translation is CAWSQGPNTEAFF.

This clone occurred a few times. The chain has TRBV27 and TRBJ2-5; 10 nucleotides match TRBD1. The CDR3 has 16 amino acids. Unmatched junction bases numbered 7, after V lost 5 bases and J lost 1 base. CDR1 MNHEY and CDR2 SMNVEV come from the germline V gene (reference sequence). CDR3 sequence reads: CASSGDRGRLQETQYF. Written as DNA, the CDR3 is TGTGCCAGCAGTGGGGACAGGGGACGGCTCCAAGAGACCCAGTACTTC.

The chain has TRBV27 and TRBJ2-7; 7 bases fit TRBD2. Germline CDR1 reads MNHEY; CDR2 reads SMNVEV (reference sequence). V lost 6 bases and J lost 4; bases outside the gene matches: 9. CDR3 length: 14 amino acids. The CDR3 DNA reads as TGTGCCAGCAGGGTTACCGGGACTACTTACGAGCAGTACTTC. Translated: CASRVTGTTYEQYF.

As to this clone: At the DNA level, this CDR3 is encoded by other sequences in the same sample as well. The chain links TRBV5-1 to TRBJ2-5, with 7 positions matching TRBD2. Trimming removed 0 bases from V and 2 bases from J; junction bases left unmatched: 1. Germline V lookup: CDR1 SGHRS, CDR2 YFSETQ. The CDR3 covers 14 residues. CDR3 sequence reads: CASSLGRGQETQYF. The CDR3, as DNA: TGCGCCAGCAGCTTGGGGCGGGGGCAAGAGACCCAGTACTTC.

The genes are TRBV2 and TRBJ1-2, with 8 bases that match TRBD1. This CDR3 is 12 amino acids long. Per germline, CDR1 SNHLY and CDR2 FYNNEI. Trimming cost V 8 bases and J 7 bases; bases outside gene matches: 6. CDR3 protein: CASRQGAPGYTF. The CDR3 DNA reads as TGTGCCAGCCGGCAGGGGGCGCCTGGCTACACCTTC. Variable domain in full (rest from reference TRBV2 and TRBJ1-2): EPEVTQTPSHQVTQMGQEVILRCVPISNHLYFYWYRQILGQKVEFLVSFYNNEISEKSEIFDDQFSVERPDGSNFTLKIRSTKLEDSAMYFCASRQGAPGYTFGSGTRLTVV.

This chain links TRBV19 with TRBJ2-3; 10 positions match TRBD1. The CDR3 has 14 amino acids. The germline V gene has CDR1 LNHDA and CDR2 SQIVND (reference sequence). The ends lost 7 bases at V and 5 bases at J; junction bases unmatched: 6. The CDR3 DNA sequence: TGTGCCAGTACGGCGGGACAGGGGTTAGATACGCAGTATTTT. Amino acids: CASTAGQGLDTQYF. The whole variable domain, remainder taken from reference TRBV19 and TRBJ2-3, is DGGITQSPKYLFRKEGQNVTLSCEQNLNHDAMYWYRQDPGQGLRLIYYSQIVNDFQKGDIAEGYSVSREKKESFPLTVTSAQKNPTAFYLCASTAGQGLDTQYFGPGTRLTVL.

In its sample, this clone was seen a few times. The chain joins TRBV15 to TRBJ2-2; TRBD2 matches at 7 bases. The CDR3 runs to 14 residues. Germline assignment: CDR1 LNHNV and CDR2 YYDKDF (reference sequence). The V and J ends lost 0 bases and 6 bases, in that order; junction bases with no gene match: 1. CDR3 protein: CATSRDSGPGELFF. The CDR3 DNA is TGTGCCACCAGCAGAGATAGCGGGCCCGGGGAGCTGTTTTTT.

V is TRBV7-2 and J is TRBJ2-5; D is possibly TRBD2 (6 bases). Germline V gene sequence: CDR1 SGHTA, CDR2 FQGNSA. This CDR3 comprises 13 residues. The V gene lost 10 bases and the J gene lost 7 bases, with 19 bases spanning the gap. Here the CDR3 reads CATRADLRGTQYF. CDR3 nucleotide sequence: TGTGCCACCAGAGCGGACCTGCGGGGGACCCAGTACTTC.